The 7 T cell receptor beta chains given below trace back to one sample, sequenced in a study of blood T cell repertoires in COVID-19. Generated by immunoSEQ multiplex PCR, the TCRdb table keeps only in-frame clones and is missing some. Of a few hundred thousand clones in the sample, roughly 90% were seen once. Sequenced: peripheral blood. All receptors derive from a young man who had recovered from COVID-19.

V gene TRBV5-1 combines with J gene TRBJ2-2; 9 bases map to TRBD2. V was pared by 0 bases and J by 4 bases, with 4 bases of the junction left unmatched. This CDR3 has 16 residues. Germline-derived CDR1 and CDR2 are SGHRS and YFSETQ. CDR3 in DNA: TGCGCCAGCAGCTTGGGACTAGCGGCAATCACCGGGGAGCTGTTTTTT. Protein: CASSLGLAAITGELFF.

The chain employs TRBV4-2 and TRBJ2-7; weak D call: TRBD1 (6 bases). This CDR3 has 18 residues. Germline V gene sequence: CDR1 LGHNA, CDR2 YNFKEQ. Trimming removed 1 base at V and 4 bases at J, with 23 bases between. Here the CDR3 DNA reads TGTGCCAGCAGCCAAGCCGGGGCTACAGGGAATCTATTATACGAGCAGTACTTC. It codes for CASSQAGATGNLLYEQYF.

About this clone itself: The identical CDR3 is also encoded by other nucleotide sequences in the sample. CDR3 loop: CASSMGVSYEQYF. CDR3 coding DNA: TGTGCCAGTAGTATGGGCGTAAGCTACGAGCAGTACTTC. The chain joins TRBV19 to TRBJ2-7, with D unresolved. The CDR3 covers 13 residues. In germline, CDR1 is LNHDA, CDR2 SQIVND (reference sequence). Trimming cost V 3 bases and J 3 bases, with 9 bases left between them. Filled out from reference TRBV19 and TRBJ2-7, the complete variable domain reads DGGITQSPKYLFRKEGQNVTLSCEQNLNHDAMYWYRQDPGQGLRLIYYSQIVNDFQKGDIAEGYSVSREKKESFPLTVTSAQKNPTAFYLCASSMGVSYEQYFGPGTRLTVT.

V gene TRBV6-2 or TRBV6-3 combines with J gene TRBJ2-7, with 8 bases identical to TRBD1. The trim removed 4 bases at V and 3 bases at J, leaving 23 bases unmatched. This CDR3 comprises 20 residues. The germline gives CDR1 MNHEY, CDR2 SVGEGT. The CDR3 bases are TGTGCCAGCAGTTTCCCCTCCCGAGTAACGCATCCGGGACAGGACTACGAGCAGTACTTC. Its translation is CASSFPSRVTHPGQDYEQYF.

This clone occurred a few times. The V gene is TRBV27, the J gene TRBJ1-1, with D perhaps TRBD1 (6 bases). Germline CDR1 MNHEY, CDR2 SMNVEV (reference sequence). The V gene lost 5 bases and the J gene lost 7 bases, with 8 bases spanning the gap. The CDR3 has 11 residues. CDR3 loop: CASSDRFEAFF. The CDR3 coding sequence is TGTGCCAGCAGTGACAGGTTTGAAGCTTTCTTT.

The gene calls are TRBV7-8 and TRBJ1-4; 7 bases are shared with TRBD1. The CDR3 spans 15 residues. Germline loops: CDR1 SGHVS, CDR2 FQNEAQ. Unmatched junction bases numbered 6, after V lost 5 bases and J lost 3 bases. The CDR3 loop is CASSQHDRANEKLFF. The CDR3, as DNA: TGTGCCAGCAGCCAACACGACAGGGCTAATGAAAAACTGTTTTTT.

The chain recombines TRBV5-1 with TRBJ2-5; D ambiguous. This CDR3 is built from 12 residues. Germline V lookup: CDR1 SGHRS, CDR2 YFSETQ. V shed 2 bases and J shed 5 bases, with 7 bases lying between them. The CDR3 loop reads CASSFFSETQYF. The CDR3 nucleotides are TGCGCCAGCAGCTTTTTCTCGGAGACCCAGTACTTC.